This T cell receptor beta chain was sequenced during a study of identical twins. Unique molecular identifiers were present on cDNA, and template switching added a universal primer site. Via MiXCR, TCRdb re-called the 5' RACE reads, giving one row per CDR3 protein. The sample lists around 530,000 distinct CDR3 sequences, roughly 15% seen once, with around 0.48% in the top ten. This clonotype came up a few times. This CDR3 region has 16 residues. V was cut by 0 bases and J by 0 bases, with 11 bases left in between. Germline V gene sequence: CDR1 WNHNN, CDR2 SYGVQD (reference sequence). These same data were also listed under a study on yellow fever vaccine responses in identical twins.

The specimen sequenced was CD4+ T cells sorted from blood. V and J are TRBV10-1 and TRBJ1-1, with D hard to call. The source of this sequence is a woman aged 18-29 years in good health. CDR3 coding DNA: TGCGCCAGCAGTGAGTCGGGTCGTGAAGTGAACACTGAAGCTTTCTTT. It encodes CASSESGREVNTEAFF.